What follows are 5 T cell receptor beta chains derived from one specimen sequenced in a study of T-cell reconstitution after alpha-beta-depleted transplantation in children. A library of TCRbeta sequences, prepared with unique molecular identifiers, was generated. TCRdb itself ran the PCR reads through MiXCR, one entry per CDR3 protein. The sample has about 200,000 distinct CDR3 sequences; approximately 7% are singletons. The specimen comprised PBMCs, sampled before TCRalphabeta/CD19-depleted stem cell transplant. The receptors come from a boy between 2 and 10 years old with acute lymphoblastic leukemia, due to receive a stem cell transplant.

The sample holds many counts of this clonotype. This chain joins TRBV29-1 and TRBJ2-1; TRBD2 matches at 7 bases. Germline V gene sequence: CDR1 SQVTM, CDR2 ANQGSEA. The CDR3 is made up of 13 amino acids. With 7 bases clipped from V and 5 bases from J, the junction kept 8 bases outside the gene matches. The CDR3 sequence: CSDGRDYDNEQFF. CDR3 coding DNA: TGCAGCGACGGCCGGGACTACGACAATGAGCAGTTCTTC.

The chain carries TRBV27 and TRBJ2-2; D call uncertain. The CDR3 is 14 amino acids. CDR1 and CDR2 from the germline V gene are MNHEY and SMNVEV (reference sequence). The ends were cut back, 3 bases at V and 6 bases at J, with 11 bases in the middle. For the CDR3, the DNA is TGTGCCAGCAGTTTTGCTGGGGTGGCCGGGGAGCTGTTTTTT. Translating it yields CASSFAGVAGELFF.

This clonotype was found a few times. Germline and junction disagree at one end, which may indicate a read error. The CDR3 spells CASIPQDGLQETQYF. CDR3 sequence (DNA): TGTGCCAGCATACCGCAGGACGGGCTACAAGAGACCCAGTACTTT. The chain is built from TRBV4-2 and TRBJ2-5; no definite D call. Per germline, CDR1 LGHNA and CDR2 YNFKEQ. The CDR3 totals 15 residues.

This clonotype was recorded many times. The V call is TRBV10-3, the J call TRBJ2-1, with 8 bases lining up with TRBD2. V shed 5 bases, J shed 6 bases, and the junction held 6 bases outside the gene matches. The CDR3 covers 14 residues. CDR1 is ENHRY and CDR2 is SYGVKD in the germline V gene. The CDR3 DNA sequence: TGTGCCATCAGTTTGAGTAGCGGGGTCAATGAGCAGTTCTTC. This sequence encodes CAISLSSGVNEQFF.

This clonotype was detected a few times. The rearrangement uses TRBV28 and TRBJ1-5, with D tentatively TRBD1 (5 bases). Germline V gene lookup returns CDR1 MDHEN and CDR2 SYDVKM. Trimming removed 7 bases from V and 7 bases from J, with 17 bases in between. CDR3 length: 14 amino acids. The CDR3 DNA sequence: TGTGCCAGCACCTGGACGGGGGAGAAGCAGCCCCAGCATTTT. Translating it yields CASTWTGEKQPQHF.